These 8 T cell receptor beta chains were sequenced from one sample in a study of molecular identifiers for immune sequencing clone quantification. From the PCR reads, TCRdb called clonotypes with MiXCR, one entry per CDR3 protein. The sample consists of over 65,000 distinct CDR3 sequences, around a quarter of them appearing once. The sequenced material came from naive CD8+ T cells from blood, with Jurkat cell RNA spiked in. Specified subset: FACS-sorted CD8+CD4-CCR7+CD45RA+ naive T cells. Receptors were obtained from a human donor in good health. Some libraries in this study had Jurkat cell RNA spiked in.

There are a few counts of this clonotype. J is TRBJ2-2 and V is TRBV7-9; TRBD1 agrees at 7 bases. The CDR3 covers 16 residues. Germline V lookup: CDR1 SEHNR, CDR2 FQNEAQ (reference sequence). V lost 5 bases, J lost 6 bases, and 12 bases stayed unmatched. CDR3 protein: CASSDTRQGRSGELFF. Here the CDR3 DNA reads TGTGCCAGCAGCGATACGCGACAGGGACGTTCCGGGGAGCTGTTTTTT. Complete variable domain (other parts from reference TRBV7-9 and TRBJ2-2): DTGVSQNPRHKITKRGQNVTFRCDPISEHNRLYWYRQTLGQGPEFLTYFQNEAQLEKSRLLSDRFSAERPKGSFSTLEIQRTEQGDSAMYLCASSDTRQGRSGELFFGEGSRLTVL.

This clonotype was counted ten times or more. The gene calls are TRBV25-1 and TRBJ1-4; 10 bases match TRBD1. The V gene end was trimmed by 1 base and the J gene end by 6 bases; junction bases not matched to a gene: 2. The CDR3 extends over 15 amino acids. Germline V CDR1 and CDR2: MGHDK, SYGVNS. In DNA, the CDR3 is TGTGCCAGCAGTGAATGGACAGGGGGATATGAAAAACTGTTTTTT. Amino acids: CASSEWTGGYEKLFF. The whole variable domain, remainder taken from reference TRBV25-1 and TRBJ1-4, is EADIYQTPRYLVIGTGKKITLECSQTMGHDKMYWYQQDPGMELHLIHYSYGVNSTEKGDLSSESTVSRIRTEHFPLTLESARPSHTSQYLCASSEWTGGYEKLFFGSGTQLSVL.

The rearrangement links TRBV4-1 to TRBJ1-2, with D uncertain. V was clipped by 0 bases and J by 1 base, with 9 bases between them. Germline V gene data show CDR1 as MGHRA and CDR2 as YSYEKL. This CDR3 comprises 15 residues. CDR3 sequence reads: CASSQDVGVNYGYTF. DNA for the CDR3: TGCGCCAGCAGCCAAGATGTAGGCGTTAACTATGGCTACACCTTC.

The chain has TRBV7-9 and TRBJ2-2; 12 bases map to TRBD2. The CDR3 is made up of 16 amino acids. The V and J ends lost 5 bases and 5 bases, in that order; junction bases with no gene match: 6. The germline CDR1 and CDR2 sequences are SEHNR and FQNEAQ (reference sequence). The CDR3 is CASSPTSGSSTGELFF. In nucleotides, the CDR3 is TGTGCCAGCAGCCCGACTAGCGGGAGTAGTACCGGGGAGCTGTTTTTT.

This clonotype was detected many times. The chain employs TRBV5-1 and TRBJ1-6, with a weak D call TRBD1 (6 bases). Germline V CDR1 and CDR2: SGHRS, YFSETQ. The CDR3 loop spans 15 amino acids. V was pared by 1 base and J by 7 bases, with 12 bases between. In DNA, the CDR3 is TGCGCCAGCAGCTTGAATTACAGGGCGAATTCACCCCTCCACTTT. It yields the protein CASSLNYRANSPLHF.

Only a few counts were recorded for this clonotype. V usage is TRBV11-2 and J usage is TRBJ2-5; D is uncertain. V was trimmed by 2 bases and J by 5 bases, leaving 3 bases between them. The CDR3 sequence is 11 residues long. Germline loops: CDR1 SGHAT, CDR2 FQNNGV. CDR3 region: CASSLTETQYF. DNA for the CDR3: TGTGCCAGCAGCTTAACTGAGACCCAGTACTTC.

The chain joins TRBV27 to TRBJ2-7, with D perhaps matching TRBD1 (6 bases). V was trimmed by 3 bases and J by 2 bases, leaving 11 bases between them. CDR3 length: 14 residues. CDR1 and CDR2 (germline): MNHEY, SMNVEV (reference sequence). CDR3 residues: CASSFGTPTYEQYF. CDR3 sequence (DNA): TGTGCCAGCAGTTTCGGGACACCGACCTACGAGCAGTACTTC.

The sample holds many counts of this clonotype. As DNA, the CDR3 is TGTGCCAGCAGTTTCATCACAGGGCCGAACACCGGGGAGCTGTTTTTT. This encodes CASSFITGPNTGELFF. V gene TRBV28 combines with J gene TRBJ2-2, with D perhaps TRBD1 (6 bases). Trimming stripped 3 bases from V and 0 bases from J, with 11 bases between. This CDR3 region has 16 residues. CDR1 and CDR2 from the germline V gene are MDHEN and SYDVKM.